The 28 T cell receptor beta chains reported below all come from one sample, sequenced in a study of vaccination and CD4 T cells after COVID-19. These receptors' targets are unknown. Sequence data for DNA of cultured CD4+ T cells were generated by the Oncomine TCR Beta short-read assay. TCRdb reprocessed the PCR reads via MiXCR and lists one record per CDR3 protein. The data contain about 7,100 distinct CDR3 sequences, less than 80% of them seen just once; the ten biggest clones take up about 15%. Treatment denoted: roughly nine-day PBMC culture with coronavirus spike peptide pools or control peptides (ViraFEST assay). The specimen was CD4+ T cells from blood, cultured in vitro. All receptors derive from a human donor who had recovered from COVID-19.

This clonotype was seen a handful of times. CDR3 region: CASSLRWGGIAETQYF. The CDR3 bases are TGTGCCAGCAGCTTACGTTGGGGAGGTATCGCCGAGACCCAGTACTTC. The V and J genes are TRBV7-8 and TRBJ2-5, with D possibly being TRBD2 (6 bases). Germline V gives CDR1 SGHVS, CDR2 FQNEAQ. Trimming took off 2 bases at V and 5 bases at J, with 18 bases between the two ends. The length of the CDR3 is 16 residues.

This clonotype is medium-sized by share. The chain combines TRBV19 with TRBJ1-5; TRBD1 aligns across 9 bases. In germline, CDR1 is LNHDA, CDR2 SQIVND (reference sequence). This CDR3 is 16 amino acids long. With V trimmed by 1 base and J by 1 base, 2 bases remained unmatched. The CDR3 bases are TGTGCCAGTAGTATAGGAGACAGGGGGAGCAATCAGCCCCAGCATTTT. Protein sequence: CASSIGDRGSNQPQHF.

The chain uses TRBV28 and TRBJ1-2; no clear D. V shed 6 bases and J shed 6 bases, with 14 bases lying between them. The CDR3 is 13 residues long. In germline, CDR1 is MDHEN, CDR2 SYDVKM. CDR3 protein: CASSNDLGDGYTF. The CDR3 region has the DNA TGTGCCAGCAGCAACGACCTAGGCGATGGCTACACCTTC.

Only a few counts were recorded for this clonotype. The V and J genes are TRBV12-3 or TRBV12-4 and TRBJ1-2; no reliable D call. Trimming took off 6 bases at V and 2 bases at J, with 16 bases between the two ends. The CDR3 loop spans 15 amino acids. The CDR3 reads CASSSVAPENYGYTF. CDR3 nucleotide sequence: TGTGCCAGCAGCTCCGTGGCACCCGAAAACTATGGCTACACCTTC.

The chain joins TRBV20-1 to TRBJ2-5; D may be TRBD2 (6 bases). The CDR3 totals 14 residues. Germline CDR1 DFQATT, CDR2 SNEGSKA (reference sequence). V shed 6 bases and J shed 9 bases, with 23 bases lying between them. CDR3 in DNA: TGCAGTGCAAAACCGGGAGCCCCTATAGGGGCCCAGTACTTC. It translates to CSAKPGAPIGAQYF.

This chain joins TRBV7-6 and TRBJ1-3, with D possibly TRBD1 on 5 matching bases. Germline CDR1 is SGHVS and CDR2 is FNYEAQ. Trimming cost V 5 bases and J 3 bases, with 17 bases left between them. This CDR3 comprises 16 residues. The CDR3 region is CASSIGTAASGNTIYF. The DNA of the CDR3 is TGTGCCAGCAGCATTGGGACGGCAGCAAGTGGAAACACCATATATTTT. Using reference TRBV7-6 and TRBJ1-3 for the parts outside the CDR3, the full variable domain is GAGVSQSPRYKVTKRGQDVALRCDPISGHVSLYWYRQALGQGPEFLTYFNYEAQQDKSGLPNDRFSAERPEGSISTLTIQRTEQRDSAMYRCASSIGTAASGNTIYFGEGSWLTVV.

The CDR3: CASSPTQLEQYF. The CDR3 DNA is TGTGCCAGCAGCCCGACCCAACTCGAGCAGTACTTC. This rearrangement joins TRBV7-2 to TRBJ2-7, with unresolved D. V was shortened by 5 bases and J by 6 bases, with 11 bases between the two germline ends. CDR3 length equals 12 residues. CDR1 is SGHTA and CDR2 is FQGNSA in the germline V gene.

This clonotype has just one count. The chain joins TRBV2 to TRBJ2-1; TRBD1 matches 8 bases. This CDR3 region has 16 residues. Germline lookup yields CDR1 SNHLY and CDR2 FYNNEI. V dropped 5 bases and J dropped 5; count of bases not matched to a gene: 11. CDR3 nucleotides: TGTGCCAGCAGTAAAACCGCCGGGACAGGCAACAATGAGCAGTTCTTC. It encodes CASSKTAGTGNNEQFF.

CDR3 region: CASSLFVAGQVEQYF. In nucleotides, the CDR3 is TGTGCCAGCAGCTTATTCGTTGCGGGGCAGGTCGAGCAGTACTTC. The chain carries TRBV7-2 and TRBJ2-7, with D possibly being TRBD2 (6 bases). This CDR3 is built from 15 residues. V was clipped by 2 bases and J by 6 bases, with 17 bases between them. Germline CDR1 is SGHTA and CDR2 is FQGNSA.

The chain links TRBV19 to TRBJ1-5; TRBD1 agrees at 8 bases. Germline CDR1 is LNHDA and CDR2 is SQIVND (reference sequence). V was pared by 3 bases and J by 6 bases, with 7 bases of the junction left unmatched. CDR3 length: 15 amino acids. CDR3: CASSIGQGQRQPQHF. CDR3 nucleotide sequence: TGTGCCAGTAGTATCGGACAGGGTCAGCGTCAGCCCCAGCATTTT.

The chain is built from TRBV28 and TRBJ2-3; D might be TRBD1 or TRBD2, each matching 5 bases. Germline CDR1 reads MDHEN; CDR2 reads SYDVKM. This CDR3 is built from 14 residues. Trimming pared 2 bases from V and 6 bases from J, leaving 12 bases between. The CDR3 spells CASSLGGRVDTQYF. The CDR3 region has the DNA TGTGCCAGCAGTTTAGGGGGTCGGGTGGATACGCAGTATTTT.

This chain links TRBV6-1 with TRBJ1-5, with 9 bases matching TRBD1. V was pared by 6 bases and J by 0 bases, with 9 bases of the junction left unmatched. This CDR3 is 17 amino acids long. Germline CDR1 is MNHNS and CDR2 is SASEGT. CDR3 DNA sequence: TGTGCCAGCAGGTGGGGACAGGGACCTAATAGCAATCAGCCCCAGCATTTT. It yields the protein CASRWGQGPNSNQPQHF.

This chain connects TRBV6-2 or TRBV6-3 to TRBJ2-3; D is uncertain. Between the trimmed V and J ends, which lost 5 bases and 5 bases, there was a span of 8 bases. The CDR3 length is 12 residues. Germline loops: CDR1 MNHEY, CDR2 SVGEGT. The CDR3 DNA sequence: TGTGCCAGCAGTCGACTGGGAGATACGCAGTATTTT. It translates to CASSRLGDTQYF.

This rearrangement joins TRBV4-3 to TRBJ2-2, with D possibly matching TRBD1 (5 bases). V was pared by 0 bases and J by 0 bases, with 11 bases between. Per germline, CDR1 LGHNA and CDR2 YSLEER. This CDR3 comprises 17 residues. CDR3 residues: CASSQDWAGPNTGELFF. In DNA form, the CDR3 reads TGCGCCAGCAGCCAAGACTGGGCAGGGCCGAACACCGGGGAGCTGTTTTTT.

The V call is TRBV7-9, the J call TRBJ2-5; 7 nucleotides match TRBD1. This CDR3 has 15 residues. J was trimmed by 6 bases and V by 5 bases; bases with no gene match: 12. Germline V gives CDR1 SEHNR, CDR2 FQNEAQ (reference sequence). The CDR3 is CASSHPGQPKKTQYF. The CDR3 coding sequence is TGTGCCAGCAGCCACCCGGGACAGCCTAAGAAGACCCAGTACTTC.

In its sample, this clonotype was seen a few times. The chain recombines TRBV20-1 with TRBJ2-5; TRBD1 matches 7 bases. This CDR3 has 14 amino acids. Germline trimming cut 0 bases from V and 2 bases from J; bases unmatched to any gene: 3. Germline lookup yields CDR1 DFQATT and CDR2 SNEGSKA (reference sequence). The CDR3 sequence: CSARDIQGQETQYF. The CDR3 DNA reads TGCAGTGCTAGAGACATACAGGGGCAAGAGACCCAGTACTTC.

The chain couples TRBV9 to TRBJ1-6, with 10 bases that match TRBD1. CDR3 size: 18 residues. The germline V gene encodes CDR1 SGDLS and CDR2 YYNGEE. Trimming removed 3 bases from V and 9 bases from J; junction bases left unmatched: 15. CDR3 residues: CASSGRDRGEKGSSPLHF. The CDR3 DNA reads TGTGCCAGCAGCGGACGGGACAGGGGAGAAAAGGGATCTTCACCCCTCCACTTT.

By proportion, this clonotype is large (0.1 to 1%). The chain carries TRBV24-1 and TRBJ1-1, with a tentative D call TRBD1 (5 bases). Germline V gene lookup returns CDR1 KGHDR and CDR2 SFDVKD. The CDR3 has 14 amino acids. Trimming took 4 bases from V and 9 from J, leaving 17 bases between them. The CDR3 loop reads CATSDPRRGLKAFF. Here the CDR3 DNA reads TGTGCCACCAGTGACCCCCGGCGGGGCCTTAAAGCTTTCTTT.

This chain uses TRBV20-1 with TRBJ1-6; 7 bases map to TRBD1. The V segment lost 3 bases and the J segment 6 bases; nucleotides outside the gene matches: 11. This CDR3 spans 16 amino acids. Germline V gene data show CDR1 as DFQATT and CDR2 as SNEGSKA (reference sequence). CDR3 region: CSASPQGSWLNSPLHF. Here the CDR3 DNA reads TGCAGTGCTAGTCCACAGGGGTCCTGGCTTAATTCACCCCTCCACTTT.

The chain joins TRBV20-1 to TRBJ1-1; the D is unclear. Trimming shortened V by 0 bases and J by 6 bases, and 11 bases separated the two germline ends. The germline V gene has CDR1 DFQATT and CDR2 SNEGSKA (reference sequence). The CDR3 covers 13 residues. The CDR3 sequence: CSARDEFEAEAFF. CDR3 nucleotide sequence: TGCAGTGCTAGAGATGAGTTCGAGGCTGAAGCTTTCTTT.

This clonotype has more than one count but fewer than ten. The genes are TRBV19 and TRBJ1-1; TRBD1 agrees at 8 bases. Per the germline V gene, CDR1 is LNHDA and CDR2 is SQIVND (reference sequence). V trimming: 7 bases; J trimming: 0 bases; junction bases outside the gene matches: 10. This CDR3 has 16 residues. The CDR3 loop is CASIQGRTGLNTEAFF. As DNA, the CDR3 is TGTGCCAGTATTCAAGGTAGGACAGGGCTGAACACTGAAGCTTTCTTT.

V gene TRBV7-2 combines with J gene TRBJ2-7, with D possibly TRBD2 on 6 matching bases. Germline V lookup: CDR1 SGHTA, CDR2 FQGNSA. This CDR3 comprises 14 residues. V lost 1 base and J 0 bases, leaving 7 bases between the germline ends. CDR3 in amino acids: CASSLGGISYEQYF. The CDR3 nucleotides read TGTGCCAGCAGCTTAGGCGGGATCTCCTACGAGCAGTACTTC.

V gene TRBV20-1 combines with J gene TRBJ1-3, with TRBD1 as a possible D gene (6 bases). Germline CDR1 and CDR2: DFQATT and SNEGSKA (reference sequence). Trimming removed 6 bases from V and 3 bases from J, with 15 bases in between. The CDR3 length is 14 residues. The CDR3 is CSAETGSVGNTIYF. The CDR3 DNA reads TGCAGTGCGGAAACAGGGTCCGTTGGAAACACCATATATTTT.

This sequence joins TRBV7-2 and TRBJ2-5, with TRBD1 identical over 10 bases. CDR1 SGHTA and CDR2 FQGNSA come from the germline V gene. The CDR3 has 14 amino acids. V gave up 5 bases and J gave up 3 bases; unmatched junction bases: 3. CDR3 in DNA: TGTGCCAGCAGCCGGGGACAGGGGAAAGAGACCCAGTACTTC. Protein: CASSRGQGKETQYF. Looking up the rest from reference TRBV7-2 and TRBJ2-5 gives the full variable domain: GAGVSQSPSNKVTEKGKDVELRCDPISGHTALYWYRQSLGQGLEFLIYFQGNSAPDKSGLPSDRFSAERTGGSVSTLTIQRTQQEDSAVYLCASSRGQGKETQYFGPGTRLLVL.

J is TRBJ1-1 and V is TRBV11-2, with D possibly TRBD1 on 5 matching bases. The CDR3 has 13 residues. The ends were cut back, 4 bases at V and 5 bases at J, with 11 bases in the middle. Germline V gene lookup returns CDR1 SGHAT and CDR2 FQNNGV. In DNA form, the CDR3 reads TGTGCCAGCAGCTCCACCAGGGATACTGAAGCTTTCTTT. As protein: CASSSTRDTEAFF.

The chain has TRBV24-1 and TRBJ1-5; D is unclear. V was pared by 5 bases and J by 4 bases, with 11 bases between. Germline V gives CDR1 KGHDR, CDR2 SFDVKD. The CDR3 length is 14 residues. CDR3 in DNA: TGTGCCACCAGTGCGGCAGATAGGAATCAGCCCCAGCATTTT. This encodes CATSAADRNQPQHF.

This rearrangement joins TRBV7-2 to TRBJ2-1; 10 positions match TRBD2. The CDR3 length is 15 residues. After removal of 5 bases from V and 8 bases from J, the junction contained 9 bases not matched to a gene. From germline, CDR1 is SGHTA and CDR2 FQGNSA. CDR3 sequence: CASSPSSLAGDEQFF. Written as DNA, the CDR3 is TGTGCCAGCAGCCCCTCATCCCTAGCGGGAGATGAGCAGTTCTTC.

The chain links TRBV29-1 to TRBJ1-1; 7 nucleotides agree with TRBD1. Germline-derived CDR1 and CDR2 are SQVTM and ANQGSEA. The V and J ends lost 4 bases and 0 bases, in that order; junction bases with no gene match: 8. CDR3 length equals 15 residues. The CDR3 DNA follows: TGCAGCGTTGGTCGGACAGGTCGAATGAACACTGAAGCTTTCTTT. This encodes CSVGRTGRMNTEAFF.